Sequencing of this T cell receptor (beta chain) was carried out in a study of OX40 agonist ivuxolimab in advanced cancers. The data were produced by immunoSEQ multiplex PCR, yet TCRdb's version contains in-frame clones alone and is incomplete. The data contain 50,000 to 70,000 clones, 80% to 95% of them singletons. The CDR3 has 14 residues. V dropped 5 bases and J dropped 4 bases, with 11 bases sitting between them. In germline, CDR1 is LNHDA, CDR2 SQIVND (reference sequence). The material was CD4+ or CD8+ T cells sorted from blood, obtained in a trial of the OX40 agonist ivuxolimab. The origin of this receptor is an adult with an advanced solid tumor such as melanoma, head and neck, liver or kidney cancer. This chain connects TRBV19 to TRBJ2-2; tentative D call: TRBD1 (5 bases). CDR3 residues: CASSVPQGTGELFF. The CDR3 DNA reads as TGTGCCAGTAGTGTTCCCCAGGGCACCGGGGAGCTGTTTTTT.